The source of this TCR beta chain is a study of neoadjuvant anti-PD-1 for oral cavity cancer. Some clones are missing from TCRdb's copy, which holds only in-frame ones; the method was immunoSEQ multiplex PCR. The sample holds just over 14,000 clones; about three quarters are singletons and the top ten take about 3%. Trimming removed 2 bases at V and 8 bases at J, with 10 bases between. From germline, CDR1 is SEHNR and CDR2 FQNEAQ (reference sequence). The CDR3 totals 13 residues. The TCR comes from a person aged 35 to 85 with oral cavity squamous cell carcinoma. Sequencing was performed on PBMCs, taken before nivolumab (anti-PD-1) treatment. V is TRBV7-9 and J is TRBJ2-1; D unclear. The CDR3 sequence is CASSLFAAYEQFF. For the CDR3, the DNA is TGTGCCAGCAGCTTATTTGCGGCTTATGAGCAGTTCTTC. Combining the CDR3 with reference TRBV7-9 and TRBJ2-1 gives the whole variable domain DTGVSQNPRHKITKRGQNVTFRCDPISEHNRLYWYRQTLGQGPEFLTYFQNEAQLEKSRLLSDRFSAERPKGSFSTLEIQRTEQGDSAMYLCASSLFAAYEQFFGPGTRLTVL.